A single sample is the source of the 15 T cell receptor beta chains below, sequenced in a study of blood T cell repertoires in COVID-19. Assay: immunoSEQ multiplex PCR; the TCRdb copy retains only in-frame clones and omits some. The top ten hold around 2.7% of the sample, which has hundreds of thousands of clones, over 85% seen once. Specimen: PBMCs or T cells enriched from blood (not recorded which). These receptor sequences come from a man aged 55 to 69 who had recovered from COVID-19.

The table lists this clone with a count of one. V is TRBV6-2 or TRBV6-3 and J is TRBJ1-5, with D perhaps TRBD1 (6 bases). The germline CDR1 and CDR2 sequences are MNHEY and SVGEGT. The ends were cut back, 5 bases at V and 2 bases at J, with 16 bases in the middle. The CDR3 has 16 amino acids. The CDR3 reads CASSTGLKTGNQPQHF. In DNA form, the CDR3 reads TGTGCCAGCAGTACAGGGTTAAAAACGGGCAATCAGCCCCAGCATTTT.

The V gene is TRBV6-1, the J gene TRBJ1-5; no firm D call. From germline, CDR1 is MNHNS and CDR2 SASEGT. The CDR3 is 13 residues long. V lost 3 bases and J 2 bases, leaving 5 bases between the germline ends. Written as DNA, the CDR3 is TGTGCCAGCAGTGAGGAGGGCAATCAGCCCCAGCATTTT. Amino acid sequence: CASSEEGNQPQHF.

The chain couples TRBV30 to TRBJ1-1; D gene uncertain. Germline CDR1 GTSNPN, CDR2 SVGIG (reference sequence). V lost 4 bases to trimming and J lost 2 bases, with 8 bases between them. The CDR3 is 12 residues long. The CDR3 nucleotides read TGTGCCTGGACGGTGAGTAACACTGAAGCTTTCTTT. It encodes CAWTVSNTEAFF. Looking up the rest from reference TRBV30 and TRBJ1-1 gives the full variable domain: SQTIHQWPATLVQPVGSPLSLECTVEGTSNPNLYWYRQAAGRGLQLLFYSVGIGQISSEVPQNLSASRPQDRQFILSSKKLLLSDSGFYLCAWTVSNTEAFFGQGTRLTVV.

The chain joins TRBV7-9 to TRBJ1-2; the D is unclear. Trimming cost V 5 bases and J 4 bases, with 23 bases left between them. This CDR3 spans 17 amino acids. Germline V gene sequence: CDR1 SEHNR, CDR2 FQNEAQ (reference sequence). CDR3 residues: CASSPSGGHLNGYGYTF. The DNA of the CDR3 is TGTGCCAGCAGCCCGAGCGGCGGGCACCTGAATGGCTATGGCTACACCTTC.

This chain uses TRBV2 with TRBJ1-1, with D perhaps matching TRBD1 (6 bases). Trimming left V 6 bases short and J 6 bases short, with 20 bases between. The CDR3 consists of 15 residues. From germline, CDR1 is SNHLY and CDR2 FYNNEI. The CDR3 reads CASRGGGQPWSEAFF. The CDR3 DNA reads TGTGCCAGCAGGGGAGGGGGGCAACCTTGGTCTGAAGCTTTCTTT.

This clone was picked up a small number of times. CDR3 region: CASSDRQNSILPGEKLFF. The CDR3 DNA is TGTGCCAGTAGTGATCGGCAGAACAGCATCTTACCAGGGGAAAAACTGTTTTTT. J is TRBJ1-4 and V is TRBV19; D is perhaps TRBD1 (5 bases). This CDR3 region has 18 residues. V shed 5 bases and J shed 8 bases, with 27 bases lying between them. Germline loops: CDR1 LNHDA, CDR2 SQIVND (reference sequence).

This clone appeared once. This chain uses TRBV7-8 with TRBJ2-1, with 13 positions matching TRBD2. Germline CDR1 reads SGHVS; CDR2 reads FQNEAQ. Trimming took 5 bases from V and 10 from J; bases not matched to a gene: 8. CDR3 length: 15 amino acids. The CDR3 region is CASSHGTSGNWEQFF. In nucleotides, the CDR3 is TGTGCCAGCAGCCACGGGACTAGCGGGAATTGGGAGCAGTTCTTC.

This chain uses TRBV7-6 with TRBJ1-5, with D possibly being TRBD1 (5 bases). CDR1 is SGHVS and CDR2 is FNYEAQ in the germline V gene. Trimming removed 0 bases at V and 2 bases at J, with 5 bases between. The CDR3 contains 14 residues. CDR3 sequence reads: CASSLAGGNQPQHF. The DNA for the CDR3 is TGTGCCAGCAGCTTAGCAGGGGGCAATCAGCCCCAGCATTTT.

The rearrangement uses TRBV5-4 and TRBJ2-1; 7 bases are a match to TRBD2. Germline values: CDR1 SGHNT, CDR2 YYREEE (reference sequence). The CDR3 totals 15 residues. J was trimmed by 4 bases and V by 0 bases; bases with no gene match: 4. The CDR3 reads CASSLGASGYNEQFF. CDR3 coding DNA: TGTGCCAGCAGCTTGGGAGCTAGCGGTTACAATGAGCAGTTCTTC.

This clone was picked up one time. The DNA for the CDR3 is TGTGCCAGCAGTGCGGACAGGAACACTGAAGCTTTCTTT. It encodes CASSADRNTEAFF. This chain connects TRBV2 to TRBJ1-1, with D perhaps matching TRBD1 (6 bases). CDR3 size: 13 residues. Germline CDR1 SNHLY, CDR2 FYNNEI. Trimming removed 4 bases from V and 1 base from J, with 7 bases in between.

V gene TRBV7-9 combines with J gene TRBJ1-2; no firm D call. The germline V gene encodes CDR1 SEHNR and CDR2 FQNEAQ (reference sequence). Trimming took 6 bases from V and 2 from J, leaving 10 bases between them. The CDR3 spans 13 residues. This CDR3 reads CASRASQNYGYTF. The CDR3 DNA reads TGTGCCAGCAGGGCATCTCAGAACTATGGCTACACCTTC.

The chain is built from TRBV6-5 and TRBJ2-2, with no clear D. V lost 11 bases and J lost 1, with 8 bases in between. The CDR3 consists of 12 residues. CDR1 is MNHEY and CDR2 is SVGAGI in the germline V gene. CDR3 DNA: TGTGCCGTAGCTCTGAACACCGGGGAGCTGTTTTTT. Translated: CAVALNTGELFF.

The chain combines TRBV5-6 with TRBJ2-1; D remains ambiguous. CDR3 size: 16 residues. Germline loops: CDR1 SGHDT, CDR2 YYEEEE. The V end was cut by 5 bases, the J end by 1 base, with 16 bases between. The CDR3 nucleotides are TGTGCCAGCAGTCGAAGTGGGCGTGTATCCTACAATGAGCAGTTCTTC. Its translation: CASSRSGRVSYNEQFF.

V and J are TRBV5-5 and TRBJ2-4; 10 bases align to TRBD1. The germline V gene has CDR1 SGHKS and CDR2 YYEKEE (reference sequence). Germline trimming cut 3 bases from V and 7 bases from J; bases unmatched to any gene: 4. This CDR3 region has 14 residues. The CDR3 spells CASSSTDRGNIQYF. In DNA, the CDR3 is TGTGCCAGCAGCTCCACGGACAGGGGGAACATTCAGTACTTC.

The chain uses TRBV7-2 and TRBJ1-2; D call uncertain. CDR3 size: 12 residues. Trimming took off 2 bases at V and 5 bases at J, with 6 bases between the two ends. CDR1 is SGHTA, CDR2 FQGNSA, per germline. In DNA form, the CDR3 reads TGTGCCAGCAGCTTACGGGTATATGGCTACACCTTC. Protein product: CASSLRVYGYTF.